These 26 T cell receptor beta chains originate from one sample sequenced in a study of blood T cell repertoires in COVID-19. Here immunoSEQ multiplex PCR was the method, and the copy in TCRdb shows in-frame clones only, minus some. This sample yields approximately 260,000 clones, of which roughly 84% are seen a single time; 4% to 4.5% belongs to the top ten. Sequencing used peripheral blood. The receptors derive from a woman in her thirties or forties with active or convalescent COVID-19.

In the case of this clone: Other DNA sequences in this sample translate to the same CDR3. The chain's CDR3 is CASSEGANYGYTF. The CDR3 DNA is TGTGCCAGCAGTGAAGGAGCTAACTATGGCTACACCTTC. V gene TRBV6-1 combines with J gene TRBJ1-2; no reliable D call. CDR1 is MNHNS and CDR2 is SASEGT in the germline V gene. The CDR3 runs to 13 residues. V shed 1 base and J shed 0 bases, with 3 bases lying between them.

The chain links TRBV29-1 to TRBJ1-4, with 11 bases fitting TRBD1. Germline lookup yields CDR1 SQVTM and CDR2 ANQGSEA. V shed 5 bases and J 6 bases; nucleotides not matched to a gene: 2. CDR3 length equals 13 residues. The CDR3 region has the DNA TGCAGCGTTAGGGGACAGGGGGATGAAAAACTGTTTTTT. The encoded protein is CSVRGQGDEKLFF.

The chain joins TRBV28 to TRBJ2-3, with TRBD1 as a possible D gene (5 bases). Deletions cut 5 bases from V and 6 bases from J, with 15 bases between. The CDR3 covers 14 residues. The V gene's germline CDR1 is MDHEN and CDR2 SYDVKM. CDR3 loop: CASSPVGLGDTQYF. The CDR3 coding sequence is TGTGCCAGCAGTCCCGTGGGGCTGGGCGATACGCAGTATTTT.

The gene calls are TRBV6-4 and TRBJ2-2, with TRBD2 identical over 11 bases. Germline lookup yields CDR1 MRHNA and CDR2 SNTAGT. The CDR3 sequence is 16 residues long. With V trimmed by 6 bases and J by 3 bases, 6 bases remained unmatched. The CDR3 coding sequence is TGTGCCAGCAGCGCCACTAGCGGGGGTGACACCGGGGAGCTGTTTTTT. Translation gives CASSATSGGDTGELFF.

The chain combines TRBV30 with TRBJ2-4; the D is unclear. Germline V gene lookup returns CDR1 GTSNPN and CDR2 SVGIG (reference sequence). V dropped 1 base and J dropped 5 bases, with 3 bases sitting between them. This CDR3 has 11 amino acids. CDR3 coding DNA: TGTGCCTGGAGTGCTCAAAACATTCAGTACTTC. Its protein is CAWSAQNIQYF.

CDR3 loop: CASSQLRGGIGNEQFF. CDR3 sequence (DNA): TGCGCCAGCAGCCAATTGCGGGGCGGGATCGGTAATGAGCAGTTCTTC. The rearrangement links TRBV5-1 to TRBJ2-1, with a possible D match to TRBD2 (6 bases). The germline V gene has CDR1 SGHRS and CDR2 YFSETQ. The V gene lost 4 bases and the J gene lost 7 bases, with 21 bases spanning the gap. There are 16 residues in the CDR3.

This chain joins TRBV12-3 or TRBV12-4 and TRBJ1-2; D ambiguous. This CDR3 contains 12 residues. V was clipped by 5 bases and J by 7 bases, with 11 bases between them. Here the CDR3 reads CASSAPAVGYTF. The CDR3 DNA is TGTGCCAGCAGTGCCCCAGCGGTTGGCTACACCTTC.

On this clone: Different DNA sequences within this sample yield the same CDR3. The chain links TRBV5-1 to TRBJ1-2; TRBD1 aligns across 9 bases. CDR1 is SGHRS and CDR2 is YFSETQ in the germline V gene. The length of the CDR3 is 13 residues. Losses at the gene ends were 3 bases for V and 7 bases for J; bases not matched to a gene: 4. The CDR3 region is CASSWTGDGGYTF. The CDR3 nucleotides are TGCGCCAGCAGCTGGACAGGGGATGGTGGCTACACCTTC.

This sequence joins TRBV7-8 and TRBJ1-1, with no clear D. Trimming shortened V by 3 bases and J by 0 bases, and 14 bases separated the two germline ends. Germline V gene sequence: CDR1 SGHVS, CDR2 FQNEAQ. The CDR3 is made up of 16 amino acids. The CDR3 DNA is TGTGCCAGCAGCTTTTTCGTAACGGTAATGAACACTGAAGCTTTCTTT. It codes for CASSFFVTVMNTEAFF.

The rearrangement links TRBV10-3 to TRBJ2-7; D perhaps matches TRBD2 (6 bases). V lost 5 bases and J lost 5, with 13 bases in between. Germline V gene lookup returns CDR1 ENHRY and CDR2 SYGVKD. The CDR3 consists of 13 residues. As DNA, the CDR3 is TGTGCCATCAGTCGGGTCAGGGAGGACGAGCAGTACTTC. Translating it yields CAISRVREDEQYF.

The V call is TRBV11-2, the J call TRBJ2-5; 7 nucleotides agree with TRBD1. This CDR3 region has 14 residues. Germline V gives CDR1 SGHAT, CDR2 FQNNGV. V gave up 5 bases and J gave up 4 bases; unmatched junction bases: 7. The CDR3 DNA sequence: TGTGCCAGCAGCAGCCGACAGGGAGTAGAGACCCAGTACTTC. This encodes CASSSRQGVETQYF.

Worth noting for this clone: A read error may account for a junction end that differs from germline. The rearrangement joins TRBV13 to TRBJ1-2, with D perhaps TRBD1 (6 bases). CDR3 length: 14 amino acids. Per germline, CDR1 PRHDT and CDR2 FYEKMQ (reference sequence). The CDR3 DNA follows: TGTGCCAGCAGCCTAGGACAGTCAGACTATGGCTACACCTTC. The encoded protein is CASSLGQSDYGYTF.

The chain has TRBV5-1 and TRBJ2-7; 7 bases are a match to TRBD1. This CDR3 region has 14 residues. Germline V CDR1 and CDR2: SGHRS, YFSETQ. After removal of 3 bases from V and 6 bases from J, the junction contained 9 bases not matched to a gene. The CDR3, as DNA: TGCGCCAGCAGCTCCGGACAGGTATCTAGCGAGCAGTACTTC. Its protein is CASSSGQVSSEQYF.

The V and J genes are TRBV15 and TRBJ1-1; D remains unclear. The germline V gene encodes CDR1 LNHNV and CDR2 YYDKDF (reference sequence). Trimming stripped 1 base from V and 1 base from J, with 10 bases between. This CDR3 spans 15 amino acids. The CDR3: CATSRVDEGNTEAFF. CDR3 nucleotide sequence: TGTGCCACCAGCAGAGTGGATGAGGGGAACACTGAAGCTTTCTTT. The whole variable domain, remainder taken from reference TRBV15 and TRBJ1-1, is DAMVIQNPRYQVTQFGKPVTLSCSQTLNHNVMYWYQQKSSQAPKLLFHYYDKDFNNEADTPDNFQSRRPNTSFCFLDIRSPGLGDTAMYLCATSRVDEGNTEAFFGQGTRLTVV.

The V gene is TRBV6-6, the J gene TRBJ1-4; D ambiguous. Trimming pared 0 bases from V and 0 bases from J, leaving 8 bases between. This CDR3 has 16 amino acids. CDR1 and CDR2 from the germline V gene are MNHNY and SVGAGI (reference sequence). In nucleotides, the CDR3 is TGTGCCAGCAGTTACTCCGTCATAGCAACTAATGAAAAACTGTTTTTT. The encoded protein is CASSYSVIATNEKLFF.

V usage is TRBV3-1 (or the pseudogene TRBV3-2) and J usage is TRBJ1-1; D is ambiguous. This CDR3 has 15 amino acids. Trimming took 4 bases from V and 0 from J, leaving 12 bases between them. The germline CDR1 and CDR2 sequences are LGHDT and YNNKEL (reference sequence). The CDR3 DNA follows: TGTGCCAGCAGCCCAAGTGAGACTATGAACACTGAAGCTTTCTTT. Its translation is CASSPSETMNTEAFF.

The CDR3 bases are TGTGCCAGCAGCCAAGTAGGGGTAGGCAATGAGCAGTTCTTC. Encoded protein: CASSQVGVGNEQFF. The chain links TRBV3-1 (or the pseudogene TRBV3-2) to TRBJ2-1; maybe TRBD1 (5 bases). Germline-derived CDR1 and CDR2 are LGHDT and YNNKEL (reference sequence). This CDR3 has 14 residues. The germline V and J ends were trimmed by 1 base and 6 bases, with 10 bases remaining between them.

The genes are TRBV18 and TRBJ2-1, with unresolved D. This CDR3 has 16 amino acids. Between the trimmed V and J ends, which lost 3 bases and 7 bases, there was a span of 19 bases. CDR1 is KGHSH, CDR2 LQKENI, per germline. The CDR3 sequence is CASSPQALVKFNEQFF. CDR3 coding DNA: TGTGCCAGCTCACCGCAGGCCTTGGTTAAGTTTAATGAGCAGTTCTTC.

The chain recombines TRBV2 with TRBJ2-2, with a possible D match to TRBD1 (6 bases). Germline assignment: CDR1 SNHLY and CDR2 FYNNEI. The CDR3 runs to 16 residues. Trimming removed 3 bases from V and 2 bases from J, with 13 bases in between. The CDR3 loop is CASSEDRLQNTGELFF. In nucleotides, the CDR3 is TGTGCCAGCAGTGAGGACAGACTACAAAACACCGGGGAGCTGTTTTTT.

This chain links TRBV6-5 with TRBJ1-1, with D hard to call. V lost 3 bases and J 7 bases, leaving 12 bases between the germline ends. CDR3 length: 13 residues. The V gene's germline CDR1 is MNHEY and CDR2 SVGAGI. CDR3 sequence: CASSYARNHEAFF. In DNA, the CDR3 is TGTGCCAGCAGTTATGCGCGGAATCATGAAGCTTTCTTT.

This clone was recorded at least ten times. The V gene is TRBV6-5, the J gene TRBJ1-1, with D possibly being TRBD1 (5 bases). Germline assignment: CDR1 MNHEY and CDR2 SVGAGI. The CDR3 has 14 amino acids. V was shortened by 0 bases and J by 7 bases, with 12 bases between the two germline ends. DNA for the CDR3: TGTGCCAGCAGTTACTCGAGCGGGGGGGGTGAAGCTTTCTTT. Encoded protein: CASSYSSGGGEAFF.

This chain uses TRBV29-1 with TRBJ1-1; D unclear. The V and J ends lost 4 bases and 8 bases respectively, with 14 bases between them. The CDR3 totals 12 residues. CDR1 is SQVTM, CDR2 ANQGSEA, per germline. CDR3 loop: CSVGSLNSEAFF. Here the CDR3 DNA reads TGCAGCGTTGGGAGCCTTAACTCAGAAGCTTTCTTT.

For the CDR3, the DNA is TGTGCCAGCAGTCGGGGGGGGCCATCCGGTGAGCAGTTCTTC. This encodes CASSRGGPSGEQFF. V usage is TRBV6-2 or TRBV6-3 and J usage is TRBJ2-1, with 8 bases identical to TRBD2. CDR1 MNHEY and CDR2 SVGEGT come from the germline V gene. The CDR3 length is 14 residues. Losses at the gene ends were 5 bases for V and 9 bases for J; bases not matched to a gene: 9.

The rearrangement links TRBV6-5 to TRBJ2-1; 7 bases line up with TRBD2. After removal of 8 bases from V and 2 bases from J, the junction contained 3 bases not matched to a gene. The CDR3 spans 13 residues. CDR1 MNHEY and CDR2 SVGAGI come from the germline V gene. CDR3: CASAGEAYNEQFF. CDR3 bases: TGTGCCAGCGCGGGGGAAGCCTACAATGAGCAGTTCTTC.

The chain carries TRBV11-1 and TRBJ1-1; D gene uncertain. The germline gives CDR1 SGHAT, CDR2 FQDESV (reference sequence). The length of the CDR3 is 16 residues. V was trimmed by 5 bases and J by 0 bases, leaving 16 bases between them. The CDR3: CASSEASSYLNTEAFF. The CDR3 coding sequence is TGTGCCAGCAGCGAGGCGTCTTCTTACCTGAACACTGAAGCTTTCTTT.

This chain links TRBV30 with TRBJ2-1; possible D gene TRBD2, 7 bases. This CDR3 is built from 15 residues. Germline V gene lookup returns CDR1 GTSNPN and CDR2 SVGIG (reference sequence). Between the trimmed V and J ends, which lost 2 bases and 7 bases, there was a span of 18 bases. In DNA form, the CDR3 reads TGTGCCTGGAGTTCCCTTGGGGGGGGGCGAAATGAGCAGTTCTTC. Translating gives CAWSSLGGGRNEQFF. The full variable domain, rest sourced from reference TRBV30 and TRBJ2-1, is SQTIHQWPATLVQPVGSPLSLECTVEGTSNPNLYWYRQAAGRGLQLLFYSVGIGQISSEVPQNLSASRPQDRQFILSSKKLLLSDSGFYLCAWSSLGGGRNEQFFGPGTRLTVL.